These 14 T cell receptor beta chains share one sample of origin, sequenced in a study of blood T cell repertoires in COVID-19. Data came from immunoSEQ multiplex PCR; TCRdb stores just in-frame clones and leaves some out. This table has approximately 160,000 clones, 76% appearing once. Sequencing used peripheral blood. These receptors came from a woman older than 75 with acute or convalescent COVID-19.

The chain employs TRBV2 and TRBJ2-5, with a possible D match to TRBD2 (6 bases). There are 14 residues in the CDR3. Germline V CDR1 and CDR2: SNHLY, FYNNEI. Trimming pared 5 bases from V and 2 bases from J, leaving 12 bases between. The CDR3 DNA sequence: TGTGCCAGCAGTCCGTTGGAGGGGCAAGAGACCCAGTACTTC. It is translated as CASSPLEGQETQYF. Complete variable domain (other parts from reference TRBV2 and TRBJ2-5): EPEVTQTPSHQVTQMGQEVILRCVPISNHLYFYWYRQILGQKVEFLVSFYNNEISEKSEIFDDQFSVERPDGSNFTLKIRSTKLEDSAMYFCASSPLEGQETQYFGPGTRLLVL.

The chain recombines TRBV27 with TRBJ1-2, with D perhaps TRBD1 (5 bases). V gave up 3 bases and J gave up 7 bases, with 12 bases separating them. In germline, CDR1 is MNHEY, CDR2 SMNVEV (reference sequence). This CDR3 has 13 amino acids. The CDR3: CASSFAGKVGYTF. The CDR3 coding sequence is TGTGCCAGCAGTTTTGCAGGGAAGGTTGGCTACACCTTC.

This sequence joins TRBV7-8 and TRBJ2-1; perhaps TRBD1 as D (5 bases). This CDR3 has 13 residues. Per the germline V gene, CDR1 is SGHVS and CDR2 is FQNEAQ. The V end was cut by 5 bases, the J end by 6 bases, with 11 bases between. CDR3 DNA sequence: TGTGCCAGCAGCCGCCAGGGCGGCAATGAGCAGTTCTTC. It translates to CASSRQGGNEQFF.

The count of this clone is one. The chain has TRBV19 and TRBJ1-1, with D perhaps TRBD1 (5 bases). CDR3 size: 16 residues. V gave up 0 bases and J gave up 6 bases, with 17 bases separating them. Germline V gene sequence: CDR1 LNHDA, CDR2 SQIVND (reference sequence). The CDR3 nucleotides read TGTGCCAGTAGTATAGATACCCTAAGGGCAGGGCCTGAAGCTTTCTTT. Protein product: CASSIDTLRAGPEAFF.

V gene TRBV27 combines with J gene TRBJ1-1, with 10 bases lining up with TRBD1. CDR1 MNHEY and CDR2 SMNVEV come from the germline V gene (reference sequence). J was trimmed by 4 bases and V by 5 bases; bases with no gene match: 4. CDR3 size: 14 residues. The CDR3 spells CASSPWTGGTEAFF. The CDR3, as DNA: TGTGCCAGCAGTCCTTGGACAGGGGGCACTGAAGCTTTCTTT.

The V gene is TRBV6-5, the J gene TRBJ1-1; D is perhaps TRBD1 (5 bases). V was trimmed by 6 bases and J by 1 base, leaving 15 bases between them. This CDR3 region has 15 residues. Germline CDR1 and CDR2: MNHEY and SVGAGI. The CDR3, as DNA: TGTGCCAGCAGGCGAGGCAGGGAAGGGAACACTGAAGCTTTCTTT. This encodes CASRRGREGNTEAFF.

The V gene is TRBV5-1, the J gene TRBJ1-2; 10 positions agree with TRBD1. Germline CDR1 reads SGHRS; CDR2 reads YFSETQ. CDR3 size: 15 residues. V lost 6 bases and J lost 1; bases outside the gene matches: 6. CDR3 sequence (DNA): TGCGCCAGCAAGGGGACAGGGGAATTTAACTATGGCTACACCTTC. As protein: CASKGTGEFNYGYTF.

V usage is TRBV19 and J usage is TRBJ2-5; 8 bases map to TRBD1. The CDR3 contains 15 residues. The V and J ends lost 6 bases and 3 bases, in that order; junction bases with no gene match: 9. Germline CDR1 LNHDA, CDR2 SQIVND (reference sequence). CDR3 DNA: TGTGCCAGTAGGTTCAGGGGGCTGAGGGAAGAGACCCAGTACTTC. It specifies CASRFRGLREETQYF.

This chain joins TRBV4-3 and TRBJ2-2; 8 bases match TRBD1. The ends lost 4 bases at V and 4 bases at J; junction bases unmatched: 5. Germline V gene data show CDR1 as LGHNA and CDR2 as YSLEER. This CDR3 comprises 15 residues. The CDR3 DNA reads TGCGCCAGCAGCCTTCTAGGGACAGGCACCGGGGAGCTGTTTTTT. Translating gives CASSLLGTGTGELFF.

V gene TRBV11-2 combines with J gene TRBJ1-2; a possible D gene is TRBD1 (6 bases). Trimming stripped 7 bases from V and 3 bases from J, with 12 bases between. The CDR3 runs 13 residues. Germline CDR1 is SGHAT and CDR2 is FQNNGV. DNA for the CDR3: TGTGCCAGCACCCAGGGGAGCTACTATGGCTACACCTTC. Amino acids: CASTQGSYYGYTF.

This clone was detected once. The rearrangement joins TRBV7-2 to TRBJ1-1, with unresolved D. V was clipped by 3 bases and J by 2 bases, with 4 bases between them. Germline CDR1 is SGHTA and CDR2 is FQGNSA. This CDR3 spans 12 amino acids. In DNA, the CDR3 is TGTGCCAGCAGCTTTATAAACACTGAAGCTTTCTTT. The encoded protein is CASSFINTEAFF. Together with reference TRBV7-2 and TRBJ1-1, the CDR3 gives the full variable domain: GAGVSQSPSNKVTEKGKDVELRCDPISGHTALYWYRQSLGQGLEFLIYFQGNSAPDKSGLPSDRFSAERTGGSVSTLTIQRTQQEDSAVYLCASSFINTEAFFGQGTRLTVV.

The J gene is TRBJ2-2, the V gene TRBV5-4; 9 nucleotides match TRBD2. Per the germline V gene, CDR1 is SGHNT and CDR2 is YYREEE (reference sequence). After removal of 1 base from V and 3 bases from J, the junction contained 7 bases not matched to a gene. The CDR3 has 17 amino acids. This chain's CDR3 is CASSLRASGTHTGELFF. The CDR3 DNA reads TGTGCCAGCAGCTTGCGGGCTAGCGGGACTCACACCGGGGAGCTGTTTTTT.

In its sample, this clone was seen many times. V and J are TRBV7-9 and TRBJ1-1; tentative D call: TRBD1 (6 bases). With 5 bases removed from V and 9 bases from J, the gap between germline ends came to 13 bases. CDR1 SEHNR and CDR2 FQNEAQ come from the germline V gene (reference sequence). The CDR3 extends over 12 amino acids. The CDR3 spells CASSELDSQAFF. CDR3 nucleotide sequence: TGTGCCAGCAGCGAACTGGACAGCCAAGCTTTCTTT.

The DNA of the CDR3 is TGCGCCAGCAGTCAGGACAGGGTGAATGAAAAACTGTTTTTT. Encoded protein: CASSQDRVNEKLFF. The gene calls are TRBV4-3 and TRBJ1-4, with 8 bases lining up with TRBD1. V gave up 6 bases and J gave up 5 bases; unmatched junction bases: 5. Germline V gives CDR1 LGHNA, CDR2 YSLEER. This CDR3 is built from 14 residues.